The rows below give T cell receptor beta chains drawn from one sample of a study of T cell responses to AZD1222 COVID-19 vaccine. Using immunoSEQ multiplex PCR, the repertoire was profiled, and TCRdb retains in-frame clones only, with some absent. The sample lists about 200,000 clones, approximately 94% seen once, with 1% in the top ten. This sample comprised peripheral blood, obtained on day 0 of MenACWY control vaccination. The receptors here all came from an adult in good health. CDR3s include the opening cysteine and the closing phenylalanine or tryptophan. Each record gives: D gene, clone size, J gene, V gene, CDR3 protein, CDR3 DNA. A D gene is named only where the DNA matches it firmly. Only some rows state a clone size, as once, few, many or a class for expanded clones.

D gene: TRBD1
clone size: NA
J gene: TRBJ2-6
V gene: TRBV4-3
CDR3 protein: CASSQVGRGRWLASGANVLTF
CDR3 DNA: TGCGCCAGCAGCCAAGTGGGTAGGGGGCGGTGGCTGGCGTCTGGGGCCAACGTCCTGACTTTC

D gene: TRBD1
clone size: NA
J gene: TRBJ2-3
V gene: TRBV6-4
CDR3 protein: CASSERGPTDTQYF
CDR3 DNA: TGTGCCAGCAGTGAAAGGGGGCCCACAGATACGCAGTATTTT

D gene: NA
clone size: NA
J gene: TRBJ1-2
V gene: TRBV3-1/TRBV3-2
CDR3 protein: CASSPRSVANYGYTF
CDR3 DNA: TGTGCCAGCAGCCCTCGTTCGGTGGCAAACTATGGCTACACCTTC

D gene: TRBD1
clone size: NA
J gene: TRBJ1-2
V gene: TRBV19
CDR3 protein: CASSTLSTGIYGYTF
CDR3 DNA: TGTGCCAGTAGTACCCTCTCGACAGGGATCTATGGCTACACCTTC

D gene: NA
clone size: NA
J gene: TRBJ1-5
V gene: TRBV18
CDR3 protein: CASSLRTDRNQPQHF
CDR3 DNA: TGTGCCAGCTCACTTAGGACAGACCGCAATCAGCCCCAGCATTTT

D gene: NA
clone size: NA
J gene: TRBJ1-5
V gene: TRBV4-2
CDR3 protein: CASSQDLAQVGQPQHF
CDR3 DNA: TGTGCCAGCAGCCAAGATCTGGCGCAGGTAGGACAGCCCCAGCATTTT

D gene: TRBD2
clone size: once
J gene: TRBJ2-1
V gene: TRBV24-1
CDR3 protein: CATSDQRGRYNEQFF
CDR3 DNA: TGTGCCACCAGTGATCAGCGGGGGAGGTACAATGAGCAGTTCTTC

D gene: NA
clone size: NA
J gene: TRBJ1-2
V gene: TRBV6-5
CDR3 protein: CASSYAANYGYTF
CDR3 DNA: TGTGCCAGCAGTTACGCAGCAAACTATGGCTACACCTTC

D gene: TRBD2
clone size: NA
J gene: TRBJ2-5
V gene: TRBV19
CDR3 protein: CASSTTWTSGLQETQYF
CDR3 DNA: TGTGCCAGTAGTACAACCTGGACTAGCGGGCTTCAAGAGACCCAGTACTTC

D gene: NA
clone size: NA
J gene: TRBJ2-5
V gene: TRBV30
CDR3 protein: CAWSFPQAQYF
CDR3 DNA: TGTGCCTGGAGTTTCCCCCAGGCCCAGTACTTC

D gene: NA
clone size: NA
J gene: TRBJ2-6
V gene: TRBV6-5
CDR3 protein: CASLGPGANVLTF
CDR3 DNA: TGTGCCAGCCTGGGTCCTGGGGCCAACGTCCTGACTTTC

D gene: NA
clone size: NA
J gene: TRBJ1-5
V gene: TRBV12-3/TRBV12-4
CDR3 protein: CASRVQGGQPQHF
CDR3 DNA: TGTGCCAGCAGAGTACAGGGAGGTCAGCCCCAGCATTTT

D gene: NA
clone size: NA
J gene: TRBJ2-2
V gene: TRBV11-2
CDR3 protein: CASSLVRAGELFF
CDR3 DNA: TGTGCCAGCAGCTTAGTAAGGGCCGGGGAGCTGTTTTTT

D gene: TRBD1
clone size: NA
J gene: TRBJ1-2
V gene: TRBV19
CDR3 protein: CASSIGTGVNYGYTF
CDR3 DNA: TGTGCCAGTAGTATAGGGACAGGGGTGAACTATGGCTACACCTTC

D gene: NA
clone size: NA
J gene: TRBJ2-4
V gene: TRBV7-9
CDR3 protein: CASSLVLIDRKLAKNIQYF
CDR3 DNA: TGTGCCAGCAGCTTAGTTTTAATAGACAGGAAACTAGCCAAAAACATTCAGTACTTC

D gene: NA
clone size: NA
J gene: TRBJ1-1
V gene: TRBV7-9
CDR3 protein: CASTPPSAIFEAFF
CDR3 DNA: TGTGCCAGCACTCCCCCCAGTGCTATATTCGAAGCTTTCTTT

D gene: NA
clone size: NA
J gene: TRBJ1-5
V gene: TRBV7-2
CDR3 protein: CASSSQDSNQPQHF
CDR3 DNA: TGTGCCAGCAGCTCACAGGATAGCAATCAGCCCCAGCATTTT

D gene: NA
clone size: NA
J gene: TRBJ2-6
V gene: TRBV2
CDR3 protein: CASKIQGRGANVLTF
CDR3 DNA: TGTGCCAGCAAAATTCAGGGCCGTGGGGCCAACGTCCTGACTTTC

D gene: NA
clone size: NA
J gene: TRBJ1-1
V gene: TRBV30
CDR3 protein: CAWSGTLNTEAFF
CDR3 DNA: TGTGCCTGGAGTGGAACATTGAACACTGAAGCTTTCTTT

D gene: TRBD2
clone size: NA
J gene: TRBJ2-6
V gene: TRBV30
CDR3 protein: CAWFRGGGANVLTF
CDR3 DNA: TGTGCCTGGTTTCGGGGGGGTGGGGCCAACGTCCTGACTTTC

D gene: TRBD1
clone size: NA
J gene: TRBJ1-1
V gene: TRBV25-1
CDR3 protein: CASSGGTGRSRNTEAFF
CDR3 DNA: TGTGCCAGCAGCGGTGGGACAGGTCGCTCCCGGAACACTGAAGCTTTCTTT

D gene: NA
clone size: NA
J gene: TRBJ1-1
V gene: TRBV6-5
CDR3 protein: CASSGLRNTEAFF
CDR3 DNA: TGTGCCAGCAGCGGCTTGAGGAACACTGAAGCTTTCTTT

D gene: NA
clone size: NA
J gene: TRBJ1-1
V gene: TRBV27
CDR3 protein: CASSSLRGGMNTEAFF
CDR3 DNA: TGTGCCAGCAGTTCCCTCCGGGGGGGGATGAACACTGAAGCTTTCTTT

D gene: NA
clone size: NA
J gene: TRBJ1-2
V gene: TRBV19
CDR3 protein: CASSMGRAGYTF
CDR3 DNA: TGTGCCAGTAGTATGGGACGAGCTGGCTACACCTTC

D gene: NA
clone size: once
J gene: TRBJ1-1
V gene: TRBV6-6
CDR3 protein: CASSWDTITEAFF
CDR3 DNA: TGTGCCAGCAGTTGGGACACGATCACTGAAGCTTTCTTT

D gene: TRBD1
clone size: NA
J gene: TRBJ1-2
V gene: TRBV5-1
CDR3 protein: CASSPQGGDYGYTF
CDR3 DNA: TGCGCCAGCAGCCCACAGGGGGGGGACTATGGCTACACCTTC

D gene: NA
clone size: NA
J gene: TRBJ1-5
V gene: TRBV7-8
CDR3 protein: CASSLGTAIGQPQHF
CDR3 DNA: TGTGCCAGCAGCTTAGGGACAGCAATAGGTCAGCCCCAGCATTTT

D gene: NA
clone size: NA
J gene: TRBJ1-2
V gene: TRBV11-2
CDR3 protein: CASSLDRDFHF
CDR3 DNA: TGTGCCAGCAGCTTAGATCGAGACTTTCACTTC

D gene: TRBD1
clone size: once
J gene: TRBJ1-2
V gene: TRBV7-9
CDR3 protein: CASSSGQRDYGYTF
CDR3 DNA: TGTGCCAGCAGCTCGGGACAGAGGGACTATGGCTACACCTTC

D gene: NA
clone size: NA
J gene: TRBJ2-1
V gene: TRBV5-4
CDR3 protein: CASSLERRNEQFF
CDR3 DNA: TGTGCCAGCAGCTTGGAAAGGCGCAATGAGCAGTTCTTC

D gene: TRBD1
clone size: NA
J gene: TRBJ1-4
V gene: TRBV9
CDR3 protein: CASSVIQGEKLFF
CDR3 DNA: TGTGCCAGCAGCGTAATACAGGGGGAAAAACTGTTTTTT

D gene: NA
clone size: NA
J gene: TRBJ1-2
V gene: TRBV7-2
CDR3 protein: CASSGRTVEIYGYTF
CDR3 DNA: TGTGCCAGCAGCGGCCGGACAGTCGAGATCTATGGCTACACCTTC

D gene: NA
clone size: NA
J gene: TRBJ2-1
V gene: TRBV2
CDR3 protein: CASLPRQENNEQFF
CDR3 DNA: TGTGCCAGCCTGCCGAGACAGGAGAACAATGAGCAGTTCTTC

D gene: TRBD1
clone size: NA
J gene: TRBJ1-2
V gene: TRBV30
CDR3 protein: CAWSGDRGLAGYTF
CDR3 DNA: TGTGCCTGGAGTGGAGACAGGGGGCTGGCTGGCTACACCTTC

D gene: NA
clone size: NA
J gene: TRBJ1-2
V gene: TRBV6-5
CDR3 protein: CASSRDLSGYTF
CDR3 DNA: TGTGCCAGCAGCCGGGACTTAAGTGGCTACACCTTC

D gene: TRBD1
clone size: NA
J gene: TRBJ1-2
V gene: TRBV18
CDR3 protein: CASSGQYGYTF
CDR3 DNA: TGTGCCAGCTCGGGACAGTATGGCTACACCTTC

D gene: TRBD1
clone size: once
J gene: TRBJ2-7
V gene: TRBV7-8
CDR3 protein: CASSLGTGEGSYEQYF
CDR3 DNA: TGTGCCAGCAGCTTGGGGACAGGAGAGGGATCCTACGAGCAGTACTTC

D gene: TRBD1
clone size: NA
J gene: TRBJ2-1
V gene: TRBV15
CDR3 protein: CATSRDRGSYNEQFF
CDR3 DNA: TGTGCCACCAGCAGAGACAGGGGGTCCTACAATGAGCAGTTCTTC

D gene: NA
clone size: NA
J gene: TRBJ1-1
V gene: TRBV7-2
CDR3 protein: CASRALGVNTEAFF
CDR3 DNA: TGTGCCAGCAGAGCCCTAGGGGTGAACACTGAAGCTTTCTTT

D gene: NA
clone size: NA
J gene: TRBJ1-5
V gene: TRBV7-6
CDR3 protein: CASSPGDSNQPQHF
CDR3 DNA: TGTGCCAGCAGCCCTGGAGATAGCAATCAGCCCCAGCATTTT

D gene: NA
clone size: NA
J gene: TRBJ2-1
V gene: TRBV5-4
CDR3 protein: CASSYGGPGNEQFF
CDR3 DNA: TGTGCCAGCAGCTATGGGGGGCCTGGCAATGAGCAGTTCTTC

D gene: NA
clone size: NA
J gene: TRBJ2-3
V gene: TRBV21-1
CDR3 protein: CARFGGPPDTQYF
CDR3 DNA: TGTGCCAGGTTCGGGGGGCCACCCGATACGCAGTATTTT

D gene: NA
clone size: NA
J gene: TRBJ2-6
V gene: TRBV5-1
CDR3 protein: CASSARGLSSGANVLTF
CDR3 DNA: TGCGCCAGCAGCGCCAGGGGCCTGTCGTCTGGGGCCAACGTCCTGACTTTC

D gene: NA
clone size: NA
J gene: TRBJ1-6
V gene: TRBV5-1
CDR3 protein: CASSYSLSPLHF
CDR3 DNA: TGCGCCAGCAGCTACTCCCTTTCACCCCTCCACTTT

D gene: TRBD2
clone size: NA
J gene: TRBJ2-7
V gene: TRBV6-5
CDR3 protein: CASSSREASYEQYF
CDR3 DNA: TGTGCCAGCAGTAGCCGGGAGGCTTCCTACGAGCAGTACTTC

D gene: TRBD2
clone size: NA
J gene: TRBJ2-7
V gene: TRBV19
CDR3 protein: CATSILAGGSDEQYF
CDR3 DNA: TGTGCCACCTCGATACTAGCGGGGGGGTCCGACGAGCAGTACTTC

D gene: TRBD1
clone size: once
J gene: TRBJ2-3
V gene: TRBV6-6
CDR3 protein: CASSYTTGWSTDTQYF
CDR3 DNA: TGTGCCAGCAGTTACACGACAGGGTGGAGCACAGATACGCAGTATTTT

D gene: TRBD2
clone size: NA
J gene: TRBJ2-2
V gene: TRBV9
CDR3 protein: CASSPIGTSGAIGELFF
CDR3 DNA: TGTGCCAGCAGCCCAATTGGGACTAGCGGGGCGATCGGGGAGCTGTTTTTT

D gene: TRBD1
clone size: many
J gene: TRBJ1-1
V gene: TRBV7-9
CDR3 protein: CASSLSTGANTEAFF
CDR3 DNA: TGTGCCAGCAGCTTATCGACAGGGGCGAACACTGAAGCTTTCTTT

D gene: TRBD2
clone size: NA
J gene: TRBJ2-1
V gene: TRBV15
CDR3 protein: CATSSPDLSGGSYNEQFF
CDR3 DNA: TGTGCCACCAGCAGCCCAGACCTCAGCGGGGGATCCTACAATGAGCAGTTCTTC

D gene: NA
clone size: NA
J gene: TRBJ1-2
V gene: TRBV11-2
CDR3 protein: CASSSYRRGGGYTF
CDR3 DNA: TGTGCCAGCAGCTCCTACAGGCGGGGTGGCGGCTACACCTTC

D gene: TRBD2
clone size: once
J gene: TRBJ2-2
V gene: TRBV13
CDR3 protein: CASGLAGGPVAGELFF
CDR3 DNA: TGTGCCAGCGGACTAGCGGGGGGGCCTGTCGCCGGGGAGCTGTTTTTT

D gene: NA
clone size: once
J gene: TRBJ1-5
V gene: TRBV5-8
CDR3 protein: CASSLTGSPNQPQHF
CDR3 DNA: TGTGCCAGCAGCTTAACGGGCAGCCCAAATCAGCCCCAGCATTTT

D gene: NA
clone size: NA
J gene: TRBJ2-3
V gene: TRBV2
CDR3 protein: CASSEGTATDTQYF
CDR3 DNA: TGTGCCAGCAGTGAGGGGACTGCCACAGATACGCAGTATTTT

D gene: TRBD2
clone size: NA
J gene: TRBJ2-5
V gene: TRBV7-9
CDR3 protein: CASSPWTSGTRETQYF
CDR3 DNA: TGTGCCAGCAGCCCATGGACTAGCGGGACCAGAGAGACCCAGTACTTC